A selection of T cell receptor beta chains follows, all from one sample in a study of shared clonotypes between healthy human individuals. Some clones are missing from TCRdb's copy, which holds only in-frame ones; the method was immunoSEQ multiplex PCR. Among some 2,000,000 clones, 85% to 95% were seen once, and the ten largest hold 0.1% to 0.15%. Sequences were obtained from naive CD4+ T cells sorted from blood. The receptors come from a man aged 18 to 29 in good health. Both conserved end residues are part of each CDR3. A D gene is named only where the DNA matches it firmly. The size entry is marked missing in some rows and otherwise reads once, few, many or a size class.

clone_size j_call d_call v_call cdr3_aa cdr3_nt
. TRBJ1-6 . TRBV5-4 CASSLATPGGYNSPLHF TGTGCCAGCAGTCTGGCAACGCCCGGAGGGTATAATTCACCCCTCCACTTT
. TRBJ1-5 . TRBV6-5 CASRPAGERNQPQHF TGTGCCAGCAGACCGGCCGGGGAACGCAATCAGCCCCAGCATTTT
. TRBJ2-3 . TRBV28 CASRGGTDTQYF TGTGCCAGCAGAGGGGGCACAGATACGCAGTATTTT
. TRBJ2-5 . TRBV4-2 CASSQEGGWRETQYF TGTGCCAGCAGCCAAGAAGGTGGCTGGCGGGAGACCCAGTACTTC
. TRBJ2-5 . TRBV6-1 CATQIFLGETQYF TGTGCCACCCAAATTTTTCTCGGGGAGACCCAGTACTTC
once TRBJ2-1 . TRBV7-9 CASSLSGAYNEQFF TGTGCCAGCAGTCTTAGCGGAGCCTACAATGAGCAGTTCTTC
. TRBJ1-6 . TRBV9 CASNAQGTGSYNSPLHF TGTGCCAGCAACGCACAGGGTACGGGTTCCTATAATTCACCCCTCCACTTT
. TRBJ2-3 . TRBV6-1 CASSPGGRSTDTQYF TGTGCCAGCAGTCCCGGGGGGCGGAGCACAGATACGCAGTATTTT
. TRBJ1-4 TRBD1 TRBV9 CASSTSGQGVEKLFF TGTGCCAGCAGCACTTCCGGACAGGGCGTAGAAAAACTGTTTTTT
. TRBJ1-2 . TRBV18 CASSPLPGQAYGYTF TGTGCCAGCTCACCACTTCCGGGACAAGCCTATGGCTACACCTTC
. TRBJ2-2 . TRBV10-3 CAIWSTNTGELFF TGTGCCATCTGGTCAACGAACACCGGGGAGCTGTTTTTT
. TRBJ2-2 . TRBV7-2 CASSLAQSNTGELFF TGTGCCAGCAGCTTAGCCCAATCTAACACCGGGGAGCTGTTTTTT
. TRBJ2-7 . TRBV6-4 CASSDSGTPYEQYF TGTGCCAGCAGTGACTCGGGGACACCCTACGAGCAGTACTTC
. TRBJ2-4 TRBD1 TRBV6-1 CASSVDRDRHGIQYF TGTGCCAGCAGTGTTGACAGGGACCGCCACGGCATTCAGTACTTC
few TRBJ1-6 TRBD1 TRBV18 CASSQLGQGDSPLHF TGTGCCAGCTCACAACTTGGACAGGGCGATTCACCCCTCCACTTT
. TRBJ2-5 . TRBV6-5 CASSYSNLETQYF TGTGCCAGCAGTTACTCGAATCTGGAGACCCAGTACTTC
. TRBJ2-3 . TRBV7-2 CASSSERLTDTQYF TGTGCCAGCAGCTCCGAGAGACTAACCGATACGCAGTATTTT
once TRBJ2-3 . TRBV23-1 CASSTGRQSTDTQYF TGCGCCAGCAGCACGGGACGGCAGAGCACAGATACGCAGTATTTT
. TRBJ2-5 . TRBV18 CASSPPRGQSQETQYF TGTGCCAGCTCACCACCTCGGGGGCAATCCCAAGAGACCCAGTACTTC
. TRBJ2-7 TRBD1 TRBV5-1 CASSPTPAGQGSYEQYF TGCGCCAGCAGCCCCACGCCGGCGGGACAGGGATCCTACGAGCAGTACTTC